This TCR beta chain was sequenced during a study of beta chain features in type 1 diabetes. Expressed TCRB transcripts were sequenced, since all the RNA that had been isolated was reverse transcribed. Assay used: immunoSEQ multiplex PCR; TCRdb lists only in-frame clones, some missing. The data contain 600,000 to 750,000 clones, roughly an eighth of them seen just once; the ten biggest clones take up 0.095% to 0.15%. A few counts support this clone. The antigen is not known. Overall study results and limits: Significant though moderate, a shortening of TCRB CDR3s appeared in all four CD4+ subsets of Type 1 diabetes patients.

The ends were cut back, 5 bases at V and 2 bases at J, with 16 bases in the middle. Germline V gene lookup returns CDR1 SGHAT and CDR2 FQNNGV. This CDR3 region has 15 residues. The sequence derives from a man aged 30 to 45 with type 1 diabetes. The sample consisted of naive CD4+ T cells from blood. The chain couples TRBV11-2 to TRBJ2-7; D is unresolved. The CDR3 region is CASSPDSLRPYEQYF. The CDR3 nucleotides are TGTGCCAGCAGCCCTGATTCTCTCCGACCCTACGAGCAGTACTTC. Full variable domain (remainder filled in from reference TRBV11-2 and TRBJ2-7): EAGVAQSPRYKIIEKRQSVAFWCNPISGHATLYWYQQILGQGPKLLIQFQNNGVVDDSQLPKDRFSAERLKGVDSTLKIQPAKLEDSAVYLCASSPDSLRPYEQYFGPGTRLTVT.